What follows are 26 T cell receptor beta chains derived from one specimen sequenced in a study of shared clonotypes between healthy human individuals. Only in-frame clones appear in the TCRdb table, and some are missing; sequencing was by immunoSEQ multiplex PCR. The table has roughly 300,000 clones, 87% seen once. Sequencing input: memory CD8+ T cells sorted from blood. Regarding subset: CD45RO+ cells pooled with CCR7-negative TemRA cells. The receptors stem from a man younger than 30 in good health.

The V and J genes are TRBV5-6 and TRBJ2-5; 16 bases match TRBD2. The CDR3 covers 18 residues. V shed 3 bases and J 4 bases; nucleotides not matched to a gene: 9. Looked up from germline, CDR1 is SGHDT and CDR2 is YYEEEE. CDR3 in DNA: TGTGCCAGCAGCTCAACGGGACTAGCGGGAGGGCCTCGAGAGACCCAGTACTTC. As protein: CASSSTGLAGGPRETQYF.

This sequence joins TRBV27 and TRBJ2-7; D is possibly TRBD1 (7 bases). Germline CDR1 and CDR2: MNHEY and SMNVEV (reference sequence). V was pared by 3 bases and J by 6 bases, with 15 bases between. There are 14 residues in the CDR3. The CDR3 here is CASSFRPGGIEQYF. The CDR3 region has the DNA TGTGCCAGCAGTTTTAGGCCAGGGGGGATCGAGCAGTACTTC.

CDR3 loop: CASSGTGSEQYF. For the CDR3, the DNA is TGTGCCAGCAGCGGTACAGGGTCGGAGCAGTACTTC. The chain is built from TRBV5-4 and TRBJ2-7, with TRBD1 as a possible D gene (6 bases). The CDR3 consists of 12 residues. The V end was cut by 4 bases, the J end by 7 bases, with 12 bases between. CDR1 and CDR2 from the germline V gene are SGHNT and YYREEE (reference sequence).

The chain is built from TRBV6-5 and TRBJ2-5, with D perhaps matching TRBD1 or TRBD2 (6 bases each). Germline V gene lookup returns CDR1 MNHEY and CDR2 SVGAGI. CDR3 size: 14 residues. Trimming shortened V by 2 bases and J by 3 bases, and 10 bases separated the two germline ends. CDR3 protein: CASSYMGGEETQYF. For the CDR3, the DNA is TGTGCCAGCAGTTACATGGGGGGCGAAGAGACCCAGTACTTC.

This clone was counted only a few times. The genes are TRBV7-8 and TRBJ1-1; possibly TRBD1 for D (5 bases). Germline V gene data show CDR1 as SGHVS and CDR2 as FQNEAQ. The CDR3 contains 14 residues. V was trimmed by 5 bases and J by 1 base, leaving 11 bases between them. CDR3 protein: CASSPSQGNTEAFF. In DNA form, the CDR3 reads TGTGCCAGCAGCCCGTCCCAGGGGAACACTGAAGCTTTCTTT.

The gene calls are TRBV5-1 and TRBJ2-3, with D uncertain. V shed 0 bases and J shed 3 bases, with 11 bases lying between them. The germline gives CDR1 SGHRS, CDR2 YFSETQ. The CDR3 runs to 15 residues. CDR3 nucleotides: TGCGCCAGCAGCTTGGCTCATCTGGGGACAGATACGCAGTATTTT. Its protein is CASSLAHLGTDTQYF.

The chain links TRBV7-9 to TRBJ1-3; no clear D gene. Germline assignment: CDR1 SEHNR and CDR2 FQNEAQ (reference sequence). Trimming stripped 2 bases from V and 3 bases from J, with 11 bases between. This CDR3 spans 15 amino acids. For the CDR3, the DNA is TGTGCCAGCAGCTTACCCAAGGGCCTTGGAAACACCATATATTTT. It codes for CASSLPKGLGNTIYF.

A single count supports this clone. V is TRBV7-8 and J is TRBJ2-7; D may correspond to TRBD1 or TRBD2 (5 bases each). Between the trimmed V and J ends, which lost 5 bases and 3 bases, there was a span of 17 bases. Germline V gives CDR1 SGHVS, CDR2 FQNEAQ. CDR3 length: 15 residues. Here the CDR3 DNA reads TGTGCCAGCAGCCCTCACGAGGGGAGACTCTACGAGCAGTACTTC. Translation gives CASSPHEGRLYEQYF.

About this clone itself: Other DNA sequences in the same sample also yield this CDR3. The CDR3 DNA follows: TGTGCCAGCAGTTACGGGGTCACCGGGGAGCTGTTTTTT. Its translation: CASSYGVTGELFF. V gene TRBV6-5 combines with J gene TRBJ2-2; D is uncertain. The CDR3 length is 13 residues. The germline V gene encodes CDR1 MNHEY and CDR2 SVGAGI. Trimming stripped 2 bases from V and 4 bases from J, with 5 bases between.

The chain combines TRBV2 with TRBJ2-3; 11 bases are a match to TRBD2. Germline V gene data show CDR1 as SNHLY and CDR2 as FYNNEI. With 1 base clipped from V and 6 bases from J, the junction kept 3 bases outside the gene matches. This CDR3 comprises 15 residues. CDR3 amino acids: CASSEGSGGVDTQYF. The CDR3 bases are TGTGCCAGCAGTGAAGGTAGCGGGGGGGTGGATACGCAGTATTTT. Full variable domain (rest looked up from reference TRBV2 and TRBJ2-3): EPEVTQTPSHQVTQMGQEVILRCVPISNHLYFYWYRQILGQKVEFLVSFYNNEISEKSEIFDDQFSVERPDGSNFTLKIRSTKLEDSAMYFCASSEGSGGVDTQYFGPGTRLTVL.

This rearrangement joins TRBV5-1 to TRBJ2-7, with unresolved D. V gave up 1 base and J gave up 6 bases, with 8 bases separating them. The germline V gene has CDR1 SGHRS and CDR2 YFSETQ. The CDR3 is 12 residues long. The CDR3 sequence is CASSLNGGEQYF. The CDR3 coding sequence is TGCGCCAGCAGCTTGAATGGTGGCGAGCAGTACTTC.

This chain links TRBV27 with TRBJ2-2; 13 bases align to TRBD2. CDR3 length equals 18 residues. The V gene end was trimmed by 7 bases and the J gene end by 5 bases; junction bases not matched to a gene: 13. Germline V CDR1 and CDR2: MNHEY, SMNVEV (reference sequence). CDR3 amino acids: CASNPGLAGTLRTGELFF. In DNA form, the CDR3 reads TGTGCCAGCAACCCGGGACTAGCGGGGACCCTGAGGACCGGGGAGCTGTTTTTT.

The V gene is TRBV29-1, the J gene TRBJ1-1; D gene unclear. Germline CDR1 SQVTM, CDR2 ANQGSEA. This CDR3 comprises 12 residues. V was trimmed by 2 bases and J by 1 base, leaving 5 bases between them. CDR3 in amino acids: CSVEQENTEAFF. The DNA for the CDR3 is TGCAGCGTTGAACAGGAGAACACTGAAGCTTTCTTT. Full variable domain (remainder filled in from reference TRBV29-1 and TRBJ1-1): SAVISQKPSRDICQRGTSLTIQCQVDSQVTMMFWYRQQPGQSLTLIATANQGSEATYESGFVIDKFPISRPNLTFSTLTVSNMSPEDSSIYLCSVEQENTEAFFGQGTRLTVV.

The J gene is TRBJ2-1, the V gene TRBV9; 7 positions agree with TRBD2. CDR3 length equals 14 residues. Trimming cost V 4 bases and J 8 bases; bases outside gene matches: 9. Germline lookup yields CDR1 SGDLS and CDR2 YYNGEE. DNA of the CDR3: TGTGCCAGCAGCCTCGGGGCGGGAGTATATGAGCAGTTCTTC. Encoded protein: CASSLGAGVYEQFF.

V usage is TRBV5-4 and J usage is TRBJ1-1, with TRBD1 matching 7 bases. V trimming: 3 bases; J trimming: 0 bases; junction bases outside the gene matches: 8. This CDR3 is 16 amino acids long. Germline CDR1 and CDR2: SGHNT and YYREEE (reference sequence). CDR3 DNA sequence: TGTGCCAGCAGCTCTCGACAGGGTTGGATGAACACTGAAGCTTTCTTT. As protein: CASSSRQGWMNTEAFF.

V and J are TRBV13 and TRBJ2-7; 7 positions agree with TRBD2. Germline CDR1 PRHDT, CDR2 FYEKMQ (reference sequence). This CDR3 comprises 14 residues. Trimming cost V 3 bases and J 1 base; bases outside gene matches: 3. The CDR3 coding sequence is TGTGCCAGCAGCTTCCCCGGGAGGTCCTACGAGCAGTACTTC. It codes for CASSFPGRSYEQYF.

V usage is TRBV7-2 and J usage is TRBJ2-7, with D tentatively TRBD1 (5 bases). V lost 5 bases and J lost 0, with 11 bases in between. The CDR3 has 14 amino acids. Germline V gene sequence: CDR1 SGHTA, CDR2 FQGNSA. CDR3 sequence reads: CASSPTTASYEQYF. In DNA form, the CDR3 reads TGTGCCAGCAGCCCCACGACAGCCTCCTACGAGCAGTACTTC.

V is TRBV6-5 and J is TRBJ2-7; 7 bases fit TRBD1. V was clipped by 2 bases and J by 2 bases; unmatched bases: 3. Germline values: CDR1 MNHEY, CDR2 SVGAGI. CDR3 size: 14 residues. The CDR3, as DNA: TGTGCCAGCAGTTACGGGCAGGGGGCCTACGAGCAGTACTTC. Amino acid sequence: CASSYGQGAYEQYF.

The chain joins TRBV4-1 to TRBJ2-1; tentative D call: TRBD2 (6 bases). CDR1 MGHRA and CDR2 YSYEKL come from the germline V gene. Trimming stripped 0 bases from V and 4 bases from J, with 13 bases between. This CDR3 is 16 amino acids long. CDR3 protein: CASSQDRIAAYNEQFF. CDR3 in DNA: TGCGCCAGCAGCCAAGATAGGATAGCGGCTTACAATGAGCAGTTCTTC.

CDR3 DNA sequence: TGTGCCAGCAGTGGAGGGTGGCGGTCCTACAATGAGCAGTTCTTC. Translated, it gives CASSGGWRSYNEQFF. The rearrangement uses TRBV11-2 and TRBJ2-1; possibly TRBD2 for D (6 bases). The CDR3 consists of 15 residues. Trimming removed 6 bases from V and 1 base from J, with 13 bases in between. The germline V gene has CDR1 SGHAT and CDR2 FQNNGV. The full variable domain, its missing parts supplied by reference TRBV11-2 and TRBJ2-1, is EAGVAQSPRYKIIEKRQSVAFWCNPISGHATLYWYQQILGQGPKLLIQFQNNGVVDDSQLPKDRFSAERLKGVDSTLKIQPAKLEDSAVYLCASSGGWRSYNEQFFGPGTRLTVL.

This clone was found once. The V gene is TRBV5-1, the J gene TRBJ2-7; D is uncertain. This CDR3 contains 13 residues. Trimming stripped 2 bases from V and 2 bases from J, with 8 bases between. Germline CDR1 SGHRS, CDR2 YFSETQ. In nucleotides, the CDR3 is TGCGCCAGCAGCTTAGGCAGAACCTACGAGCAGTACTTC. It encodes CASSLGRTYEQYF.

As to this clone: Other nucleotide sequences in the sample specify the same CDR3. This rearrangement joins TRBV10-3 to TRBJ1-1; 9 bases agree with TRBD1. Germline-derived CDR1 and CDR2 are ENHRY and SYGVKD. V shed 6 bases and J 0 bases; nucleotides not matched to a gene: 5. The CDR3 runs 15 residues. The CDR3 is CAIRGGQGLNTEAFF. The DNA for the CDR3 is TGTGCCATCAGGGGGGGACAGGGATTGAACACTGAAGCTTTCTTT.

The chain links TRBV28 to TRBJ1-5; D is unresolved. The V gene lost 6 bases and the J gene lost 3 bases, with 9 bases spanning the gap. CDR3 length equals 13 residues. Germline-derived CDR1 and CDR2 are MDHEN and SYDVKM. CDR3 sequence reads: CASSGMINQPQHF. The CDR3 DNA is TGTGCCAGCAGCGGGATGATCAATCAGCCCCAGCATTTT.

The chain links TRBV5-5 to TRBJ2-5; no reliable D call. The V gene lost 0 bases and the J gene lost 4 bases, with 13 bases spanning the gap. The CDR3 is 15 residues long. Germline assignment: CDR1 SGHKS and CDR2 YYEKEE (reference sequence). CDR3 in amino acids: CASSLAGSVSETQYF. CDR3 nucleotides: TGTGCCAGCAGCTTGGCCGGGTCAGTATCAGAGACCCAGTACTTC.

Remarks on this clone: This specimen includes other DNA sequences encoding the same CDR3. The chain couples TRBV9 to TRBJ1-1, with D perhaps matching TRBD1 (6 bases). V was clipped by 0 bases and J by 5 bases, with 8 bases between them. Germline V gene lookup returns CDR1 SGDLS and CDR2 YYNGEE. CDR3 size: 13 residues. CDR3 sequence: CASSVGGTTEAFF. The CDR3 DNA reads as TGTGCCAGCAGCGTAGGGGGGACAACTGAAGCTTTCTTT.

The gene calls are TRBV6-5 and TRBJ2-7; 7 nucleotides align to TRBD2. The ends lost 7 bases at V and 6 bases at J; junction bases unmatched: 6. This CDR3 is 12 amino acids long. CDR1 and CDR2 (germline): MNHEY, SVGAGI. CDR3 sequence (DNA): TGTGCCAGCAACGGCGGGAGTGGCGAGCAGTACTTC. Protein sequence: CASNGGSGEQYF.